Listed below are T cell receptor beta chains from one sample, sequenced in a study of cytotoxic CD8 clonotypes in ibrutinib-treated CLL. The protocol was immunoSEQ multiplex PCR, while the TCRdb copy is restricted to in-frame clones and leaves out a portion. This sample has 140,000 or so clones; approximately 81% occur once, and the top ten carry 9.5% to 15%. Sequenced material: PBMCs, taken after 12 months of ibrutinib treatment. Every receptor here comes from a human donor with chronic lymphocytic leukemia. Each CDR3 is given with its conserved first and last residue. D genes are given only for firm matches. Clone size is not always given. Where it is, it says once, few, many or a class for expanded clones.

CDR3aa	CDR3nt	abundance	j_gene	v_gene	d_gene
CASTKTASGANVLTF	TGTGCCAGTACCAAAACCGCTTCTGGGGCCAACGTCCTGACTTTC	-	TRBJ2-6	TRBV19	-
CAASVKRDYSEQFF	TGTGCCGCCAGTGTAAAGCGGGATTACAGTGAGCAGTTCTTC	-	TRBJ2-1	TRBV10-3	TRBD2
CASSLGGTGVLANYGYTF	TGTGCCAGCAGCTTAGGCGGGACAGGGGTTCTCGCTAACTATGGCTACACCTTC	-	TRBJ1-2	TRBV7-8	TRBD1
CASSLSLRGTDTQYF	TGTGCCAGCAGCCTCAGCTTAAGAGGGACGGATACGCAGTATTTT	-	TRBJ2-3	TRBV5-4	-
CASSHEAGSSYEQYF	TGCGCCAGCAGCCACGAGGCGGGGTCCTCCTACGAGCAGTACTTC	-	TRBJ2-7	TRBV4-1	-
CASSIETGGLYEQYF	TGTGCCAGCAGTATAGAGACAGGGGGCCTCTACGAGCAGTACTTC	-	TRBJ2-7	TRBV28	TRBD1
CASKDRGGSDTQYF	TGTGCCAGCAAGGACAGGGGAGGGTCAGATACGCAGTATTTT	-	TRBJ2-3	TRBV2	TRBD1
CASSPSPSTDTQYF	TGTGCCAGCAGCCCCAGTCCTAGCACAGATACGCAGTATTTT	-	TRBJ2-3	TRBV13	-
CASRQGMTEAFF	TGTGCCAGCAGGCAGGGGATGACTGAAGCTTTCTTT	few	TRBJ1-1	TRBV25-1	-
CASSRIYEQYF	TGTGCCAGCAGCCGAATATACGAGCAGTACTTC	-	TRBJ2-7	TRBV5-6	-
CASRSQGIASTDTQYF	TGTGCCAGTAGGTCCCAGGGGATCGCTAGCACAGATACGCAGTATTTT	-	TRBJ2-3	TRBV19	-
CASSLAVQGTGELFF	TGTGCCAGCAGCTTAGCGGTTCAGGGCACCGGGGAGCTGTTTTTT	-	TRBJ2-2	TRBV7-2	-
CASSWDRVSYEQYF	TGTGCCAGCAGCTGGGACAGGGTCTCCTACGAGCAGTACTTC	-	TRBJ2-7	TRBV11-2	TRBD1
CASSLLAGGRGGYNEQFF	TGCGCCAGCAGCTTGTTAGCGGGAGGGAGAGGGGGCTACAATGAGCAGTTCTTC	-	TRBJ2-1	TRBV5-1	TRBD2
CASSDRDRNQPQHF	TGTGCCAGCAGCGACCGGGACAGAAATCAGCCCCAGCATTTT	few	TRBJ1-5	TRBV6-6	TRBD1
CASSSPTFGYTF	TGTGCCAGCAGCTCCCCAACTTTTGGCTACACCTTC	-	TRBJ1-2	TRBV7-2	-
CASTRGQVNTGELFF	TGTGCCAGCACCCGGGGACAGGTGAACACCGGGGAGCTGTTTTTT	-	TRBJ2-2	TRBV2	TRBD1
CASSEADRTTQYF	TGTGCCAGCAGTGAAGCCGACCGCACCACCCAGTACTTC	few	TRBJ2-5	TRBV2	-
CASSPRGGSYEQYF	TGTGCCAGCTCACCGAGGGGGGGCTCCTACGAGCAGTACTTC	once	TRBJ2-7	TRBV18	-
CASSPLGSGANEQYF	TGTGCCAGCAGCCCGCTCGGTTCCGGGGCGAACGAGCAGTACTTC	-	TRBJ2-7	TRBV5-4	-
CASSEGQFTDTQYF	TGCGCCAGCAGCGAGGGACAGTTCACAGATACGCAGTATTTT	-	TRBJ2-3	TRBV5-1	TRBD1
CASSIFLLANQETQYF	TGTGCCAGTAGTATTTTTCTTCTCGCTAATCAAGAGACCCAGTACTTC	once	TRBJ2-5	TRBV19	-
CASRSPSEQFF	TGTGCCAGCAGGAGCCCGAGTGAGCAGTTCTTC	once	TRBJ2-1	TRBV27	-
CASSPSGHGGYF	TGTGCCAGCAGCCCCTCCGGACACGGCGGATATTTT	few	TRBJ1-3	TRBV13	-
CASQRGSGEETQYF	TGTGCCAGCCAGAGAGGGAGTGGGGAAGAGACCCAGTACTTC	-	TRBJ2-5	TRBV27	-
CASSLVGGSNTEAFF	TGCGCCAGCAGCTTGGTTGGGGGTTCGAACACTGAAGCTTTCTTT	-	TRBJ1-1	TRBV5-1	-
CASDPGGADYEQYF	TGTGCCAGTGATCCAGGGGGCGCCGATTACGAGCAGTACTTC	-	TRBJ2-7	TRBV19	TRBD1
CASSVGAGQETQYF	TGTGCCAGCAGCGTAGGGGCCGGACAAGAGACCCAGTACTTC	-	TRBJ2-5	TRBV9	-
CASSFLGRTYEQYF	TGTGCCAGCAGTTTTTTGGGCAGAACCTACGAGCAGTACTTC	-	TRBJ2-7	TRBV27	-
CASSLDRSAIPSYEQYF	TGTGCCAGCAGCTTAGATAGGTCAGCGATCCCCTCCTACGAGCAGTACTTC	-	TRBJ2-7	TRBV11-2	-
CASSPLSGRSNQPQHF	TGTGCCAGCTCACCACTTTCGGGAAGAAGCAATCAGCCCCAGCATTTT	-	TRBJ1-5	TRBV18	-
CASSLMSEPKLFF	TGTGCCAGCAGCTTAATGTCGGAGCCAAAACTGTTTTTT	few	TRBJ1-4	TRBV7-9	-
CASSETRFEQFF	TGTGCCAGCAGTGAGACTAGATTTGAGCAGTTCTTC	few	TRBJ2-1	TRBV2	-
CATTKGGNQPQHF	TGTGCCACTACCAAAGGGGGCAATCAGCCCCAGCATTTT	-	TRBJ1-5	TRBV19	-
CASSLGRLAGGTDTQYF	TGTGCCAGCAGCTTAGGGAGGCTAGCGGGAGGCACAGATACGCAGTATTTT	-	TRBJ2-3	TRBV7-2	TRBD2
CASSRDVVGLDTQYF	TGTGCCAGCAGCCGCGATGTTGTGGGCTTGGATACGCAGTATTTT	once	TRBJ2-3	TRBV6-5	-
CASSPGDYEQYF	TGTGCCAGCAGCCCAGGCGATTACGAGCAGTACTTC	-	TRBJ2-7	TRBV7-8	-
CAWGTSGRNEQFF	TGTGCCTGGGGGACTAGCGGGAGAAATGAGCAGTTCTTC	-	TRBJ2-1	TRBV30	TRBD2
CASGKATGGTGELFF	TGTGCCAGCGGAAAGGCTACAGGGGGCACCGGGGAGCTGTTTTTT	-	TRBJ2-2	TRBV19	TRBD1
CASSLAGGLRLDTQYF	TGTGCCAGCAGCTTAGCGGGCGGGCTGAGGTTAGATACGCAGTATTTT	-	TRBJ2-3	TRBV7-2	-
CASSQTSGNYNEQFF	TGTGCCAGCAGTCAGACTAGCGGGAACTACAATGAGCAGTTCTTC	-	TRBJ2-1	TRBV27	TRBD2